The 25 T cell receptor beta chains below all came from one sample that was sequenced in a study of identical twins. TCRdb analysed the 5' RACE reads with MiXCR anew, one entry per CDR3 protein. This sample has about 660,000 distinct CDR3 sequences, with 8.6% found just once. These data were also filed under a second study, of yellow fever vaccine responses in identical twins.

The sequenced material came from PBMCs. Receptors were obtained from a woman under 30 in good health.

This chain connects TRBV5-4 to TRBJ2-7; a possible D gene is TRBD2 (6 bases). Trimming removed 4 bases at V and 2 bases at J, with 10 bases between. Germline V gene lookup returns CDR1 SGHNT and CDR2 YYREEE (reference sequence). This CDR3 comprises 13 residues. The CDR3 nucleotides read TGTGCCAGCAGCATGGAGGGGCCCTACGAGCAGTACTTC. Encoded protein: CASSMEGPYEQYF.

The chain couples TRBV20-1 to TRBJ1-6; D not resolved. V was pared by 3 bases and J by 6 bases, with 12 bases between. The CDR3 extends over 14 amino acids. CDR1 and CDR2 from the germline V gene are DFQATT and SNEGSKA (reference sequence). The CDR3: CSARVVIVNSPLHF. In DNA, the CDR3 is TGCAGTGCTAGGGTAGTCATCGTTAATTCACCCCTCCACTTT.

This clonotype has just a few counts. This sequence joins TRBV5-1 and TRBJ2-7, with D uncertain. This CDR3 region has 14 residues. Germline assignment: CDR1 SGHRS and CDR2 YFSETQ. The ends were cut back, 0 bases at V and 5 bases at J, with 12 bases in the middle. CDR3 sequence: CASSLGVSPNEQYF. The CDR3 DNA follows: TGCGCCAGCAGCTTGGGCGTCTCGCCGAACGAGCAGTACTTC.

This clonotype was seen many times. V gene TRBV5-1 combines with J gene TRBJ1-1; 7 bases match TRBD1. This CDR3 has 16 amino acids. In germline, CDR1 is SGHRS, CDR2 YFSETQ. V shed 7 bases, J shed 0 bases, and the junction held 12 bases outside the gene matches. The CDR3 coding sequence is TGCGCCAGCCGGGTAGGGACAGACTTCATGAACACTGAAGCTTTCTTT. This codes for CASRVGTDFMNTEAFF.

This clonotype was seen more than once but under ten times. The genes are TRBV7-2 and TRBJ2-3, with 7 bases matching TRBD2. V shed 6 bases and J 4 bases; nucleotides not matched to a gene: 10. The CDR3 is made up of 15 amino acids. Germline V gene data show CDR1 as SGHTA and CDR2 as FQGNSA. CDR3 sequence (DNA): TGTGCCAGCAGATCGGGGGGAGGGCCTTCAGATACGCAGTATTTT. Residues: CASRSGGGPSDTQYF.

This clonotype was counted many times. The junction and the germline gene differ at one end; a read error may be behind it. This chain joins TRBV7-2 and TRBJ2-7; TRBD1 is a possible D gene (6 bases). This CDR3 spans 13 amino acids. Germline V lookup: CDR1 SGHTA, CDR2 FQGNSA. CDR3 sequence (DNA): TGTGCCAGCAGTTTAGACAGGACCTACGAGCAGTACTTC. Amino acids: CASSLDRTYEQYF.

The rearrangement links TRBV6-5 to TRBJ2-7; 10 nucleotides match TRBD2. This CDR3 contains 15 residues. Germline V CDR1 and CDR2: MNHEY, SVGAGI. V lost 4 bases and J lost 2; bases outside the gene matches: 5. DNA of the CDR3: TGTGCCAGCAGTTTCATCACTAGCGGGACCTACGAGCAGTACTTC. This codes for CASSFITSGTYEQYF.

This clonotype showed up many times. This chain uses TRBV11-2 with TRBJ2-3; maybe TRBD1 (6 bases). The CDR3 covers 14 residues. V shed 0 bases and J shed 3 bases, with 7 bases lying between them. Per the germline V gene, CDR1 is SGHAT and CDR2 is FQNNGV. CDR3 sequence (DNA): TGTGCCAGCAGCTTAGACAGGGGAACAGATACGCAGTATTTT. Its protein is CASSLDRGTDTQYF.

This clonotype was found many times. The V call is TRBV20-1, the J call TRBJ1-1, with D unclear. This CDR3 is 12 amino acids long. The ends were cut back, 1 base at V and 1 base at J, with 4 bases in the middle. Germline CDR1 is DFQATT and CDR2 is SNEGSKA (reference sequence). CDR3 coding DNA: TGCAGTGCTAGAGCGAGGAACACTGAAGCTTTCTTT. Translating it yields CSARARNTEAFF.

This chain links TRBV11-2 with TRBJ2-5, with D unclear. CDR3 length equals 12 residues. The germline CDR1 and CDR2 sequences are SGHAT and FQNNGV. V lost 7 bases, J lost 4 bases, and 10 bases lay in between. The CDR3 DNA is TGTGCCAGCAATAACCCTCCAGAGACCCAGTACTTC. Translation gives CASNNPPETQYF.

The V gene is TRBV12-3 or TRBV12-4, the J gene TRBJ1-4; weak D call: TRBD1 (5 bases). The V and J ends lost 3 bases and 7 bases respectively, with 9 bases between them. The CDR3 runs to 13 residues. CDR3 nucleotides: TGTGCCAGCAGTTTTGAGAGGGGTGAAAAACTGTTTTTT. Its translation: CASSFERGEKLFF.

This chain links TRBV30 with TRBJ2-1; 12 bases agree with TRBD2. The CDR3 runs to 17 residues. V was pared by 2 bases and J by 8 bases, with 13 bases of the junction left unmatched. Germline CDR1 reads GTSNPN; CDR2 reads SVGIG (reference sequence). The CDR3 region is CAWSLNLAGGPRHEQFF. CDR3 sequence (DNA): TGTGCCTGGAGTCTGAACCTAGCGGGAGGGCCTAGACATGAGCAGTTCTTC.

The chain couples TRBV7-9 to TRBJ2-1, with TRBD1 matching 10 bases. The CDR3 consists of 15 residues. Germline V gene sequence: CDR1 SEHNR, CDR2 FQNEAQ (reference sequence). V trimming: 5 bases; J trimming: 8 bases; junction bases outside the gene matches: 9. In DNA, the CDR3 is TGTGCCAGCAGCCGAGGGGCGGGACAGGGGTATGAGCAGTTCTTC. Translated, it gives CASSRGAGQGYEQFF.

This clonotype showed up just a few times. The chain couples TRBV7-8 to TRBJ2-1, with 7 bases identical to TRBD2. CDR1 and CDR2 from the germline V gene are SGHVS and FQNEAQ. V lost 7 bases to trimming and J lost 8 bases; unmatched junction nucleotides: 8. The CDR3 is 13 residues long. The DNA of the CDR3 is TGTGCCAGCAACTCTGGACTAGGCGATGAGCAGTTCTTC. This encodes CASNSGLGDEQFF.

This clonotype was observed a handful of times. The rearrangement uses TRBV5-5 and TRBJ2-1; D not certain. The V gene's germline CDR1 is SGHKS and CDR2 YYEKEE (reference sequence). V lost 2 bases and J 8 bases, leaving 8 bases between the germline ends. The CDR3 has 12 residues. As DNA, the CDR3 is TGTGCCAGCAGCTTTAATTTCTATGAGCAGTTCTTC. It translates to CASSFNFYEQFF.

This clonotype has just a few counts. V and J are TRBV10-3 and TRBJ2-7; 7 nucleotides match TRBD1. The CDR3 covers 15 residues. The germline V gene has CDR1 ENHRY and CDR2 SYGVKD. Losses at the gene ends were 3 bases for V and 1 base for J; bases not matched to a gene: 6. The CDR3 loop is CAISDPGTVSYEQYF. The CDR3 bases are TGTGCCATCAGTGACCCCGGGACAGTATCCTACGAGCAGTACTTC.

The genes are TRBV7-3 and TRBJ2-3; D unresolved. Trimming stripped 1 base from V and 7 bases from J, with 9 bases between. This CDR3 is 13 amino acids long. Looked up from germline, CDR1 is SGHTA and CDR2 is FQGTGA. The CDR3 loop reads CASSLNVGYTQYF. CDR3 DNA: TGTGCCAGCAGCTTAAATGTGGGGTATACGCAGTATTTT.

This clonotype was picked up a small number of times. The chain recombines TRBV12-3 or TRBV12-4 with TRBJ2-7; TRBD1 matches 7 bases. After removal of 6 bases from V and 3 bases from J, the junction contained 5 bases not matched to a gene. The CDR3 has 13 amino acids. The CDR3 DNA follows: TGTGCCAGCAGCTCCCGGACAGGCTACGAGCAGTACTTC. This codes for CASSSRTGYEQYF.

The J gene is TRBJ2-5, the V gene TRBV18; TRBD2 aligns across 7 bases. This CDR3 contains 15 residues. Trimming took 3 bases from V and 5 from J; bases not matched to a gene: 9. Germline V gives CDR1 KGHSH, CDR2 LQKENI. CDR3 amino acids: CASSPDMTSHETQYF. The CDR3 region has the DNA TGTGCCAGCTCACCTGACATGACTAGCCACGAGACCCAGTACTTC.

This CDR3 is CASSQVGGLAGGANTGELFF. The CDR3 DNA sequence: TGCGCCAGCAGCCAAGTTGGGGGGCTAGCGGGAGGAGCCAACACCGGGGAGCTGTTTTTT. The chain couples TRBV4-3 to TRBJ2-2; TRBD2 matches 11 bases. This CDR3 region has 20 residues. V shed 1 base and J 2 bases; nucleotides not matched to a gene: 12. Germline lookup yields CDR1 LGHNA and CDR2 YSLEER.

The chain joins TRBV10-3 to TRBJ2-1; D possibly uses TRBD1 or TRBD2 (6 bases each). V gave up 6 bases and J gave up 6 bases, with 12 bases separating them. The CDR3 is made up of 13 amino acids. Germline V gene sequence: CDR1 ENHRY, CDR2 SYGVKD. CDR3 in DNA: TGTGCCATCAGCATGCGGGACATCAATGAGCAGTTCTTC. It is translated as CAISMRDINEQFF.

This clonotype was observed a handful of times. J is TRBJ2-3 and V is TRBV20-1; the D gene is possibly TRBD2 (5 bases). Germline V gene lookup returns CDR1 DFQATT and CDR2 SNEGSKA (reference sequence). V gave up 1 base and J gave up 5 bases, with 13 bases separating them. The CDR3 runs 14 residues. The CDR3 is CSARVVGALDTQYF. The CDR3, as DNA: TGCAGTGCTAGAGTGGTGGGAGCCTTAGATACGCAGTATTTT.

The chain joins TRBV7-6 to TRBJ1-4; D remains unclear. The germline V and J ends were trimmed by 5 bases and 8 bases, with 18 bases remaining between them. The V gene's germline CDR1 is SGHVS and CDR2 FNYEAQ. The CDR3 length is 15 residues. In DNA form, the CDR3 reads TGTGCCAGCAGCCCACGTCAGAAGCTCTCCGAAAAACTGTTTTTT. Protein: CASSPRQKLSEKLFF.

The chain is built from TRBV29-1 and TRBJ2-7, with 9 bases identical to TRBD1. Germline trimming cut 8 bases from V and 3 bases from J; bases unmatched to any gene: 8. Per germline, CDR1 SQVTM and CDR2 ANQGSEA. CDR3 length equals 13 residues. Written as DNA, the CDR3 is TGCAGCACCTCCCTGGGACAGGGCTACGAGCAGTACTTC. It codes for CSTSLGQGYEQYF.

This clonotype was observed a handful of times. V gene TRBV12-3 or TRBV12-4 combines with J gene TRBJ1-1, with D unclear. The CDR3 length is 14 residues. Trimming pared 6 bases from V and 0 bases from J, leaving 11 bases between. CDR3 loop: CASSRHGVNTEAFF. The DNA for the CDR3 is TGTGCCAGCAGCCGCCACGGGGTGAACACTGAAGCTTTCTTT.